This T cell receptor beta chain was identified during a study of shared clonotypes between healthy human individuals. Study-level points and caveats: Memory subsets had estimated richness that was generally smaller than that of naive subsets.

On this clone: Its antigen is as yet unknown.

HIV-negative, healthy adults without recent acute infections or vaccinations were the donors. V was pared by 7 bases and J by 4 bases, with 14 bases between. The CDR3 extends over 14 amino acids. Germline CDR1 reads SNHLY; CDR2 reads FYNNEI. TCRdb's table, derived via immunoSEQ multiplex PCR, lists solely in-frame clones and lacks some. The table lists 950,000 to 1,100,000 clones, under 80% of them singletons. This TCR derives from a man between 18 and 35 years old in good health. This chain uses TRBV2 with TRBJ2-1; a weak D match, TRBD2 (6 bases). The sample was memory CD4+ T cells sorted from blood. As for subset: CD45RA-negative fraction. The CDR3 region is CASTGASGYNEQFF. The CDR3 nucleotides are TGTGCCAGCACTGGGGCAAGCGGGTACAATGAGCAGTTCTTC.